These T cell receptor beta chains were read from a single sample in a study of blood T cell repertoires in COVID-19. This table comes from immunoSEQ multiplex PCR, and its TCRdb copy is limited to in-frame clones, with some not included. The sample records around 150,000 clones, 85% being singletons. The material sequenced was peripheral blood. These receptor sequences come from a human donor with acute or convalescent COVID-19. The donor label of this sample is uncertain. Both conserved end residues are part of each CDR3. The order of the fields is J gene, CDR3 length, clone size, D gene, V gene, CDR3 protein, CDR3 DNA. D genes are given only for firm matches. The size entry is marked missing in some rows and otherwise reads once, few, many or a size class.

>TRBJ2-4|18|once|.|TRBV4-3
CASSQDTSLRLAKNIQYF
TGCGCCAGCAGCCAAGATACCTCTTTGAGGCTAGCCAAAAACATTCAGTACTTC
>TRBJ1-1|13|.|.|TRBV29-1
CSVVPLRNTEAFF
TGCAGCGTTGTCCCTCTGAGGAACACTGAAGCTTTCTTT
>TRBJ2-2|15|.|TRBD2|TRBV6-5
CASSRSGGTTGELFF
TGTGCCAGCAGTCGTAGCGGGGGGACCACCGGGGAGCTGTTTTTT
>TRBJ1-2|14|few|.|TRBV7-9
CASSIPTGTYGYTF
TGTGCCAGCAGCATCCCCACAGGGACCTATGGCTACACCTTC
>TRBJ1-3|18|.|TRBD1|TRBV7-2
CASSLAASGRTGRNTIYF
TGTGCCAGCAGCTTAGCGGCCAGCGGTAGGACAGGGAGAAACACCATATATTTT
>TRBJ1-5|16|.|.|TRBV19
CASSISSDITDQPQHF
TGTGCCAGTAGTATATCATCGGACATTACTGATCAGCCCCAGCATTTT
>TRBJ1-2|16|.|.|TRBV27
CASSLSPNGRGHGYTF
TGTGCCAGCAGTTTATCGCCGAACGGGAGAGGGCATGGCTACACCTTC
>TRBJ1-1|14|.|TRBD1|TRBV3-1/TRBV3-2
CASSHSDRVNEAFF
TGTGCCAGCAGCCACTCGGACAGGGTAAATGAAGCTTTCTTT
>TRBJ2-1|14|.|TRBD1|TRBV19
CASMVRQGYNEQFF
TGTGCCAGTATGGTGAGACAGGGCTACAATGAGCAGTTCTTC
>TRBJ2-2|18|.|TRBD1|TRBV19
CASSIGRGGRGQTGELFF
TGTGCCAGTAGTATAGGTCGTGGGGGCAGGGGGCAGACCGGGGAGCTGTTTTTT
>TRBJ1-5|16|few|TRBD1|TRBV28
CASSGTGSFSNQPQHF
TGTGCCAGCAGTGGGACAGGGAGTTTTAGTAATCAGCCCCAGCATTTT
>TRBJ1-6|14|.|.|TRBV7-2
CASSKQGINSPLHF
TGTGCCAGCAGCAAACAGGGAATCAATTCACCCCTCCACTTT
>TRBJ1-1|15|.|.|TRBV4-1
CASSRALEGVAEAFF
TGCGCCAGCAGCCGAGCCCTCGAGGGGGTCGCTGAAGCTTTCTTT
>TRBJ2-7|15|.|TRBD2|TRBV13
CASSNSGGHSYEQYF
TGTGCCAGCAGCAATAGCGGGGGCCACTCCTACGAGCAGTACTTC
>TRBJ2-2|14|.|.|TRBV19
CASIPGHSVGELFF
TGTGCCAGTATCCCGGGACACTCAGTCGGGGAGCTGTTTTTT
>TRBJ1-1|15|.|TRBD1|TRBV9
CASTSPGQGLTEAFF
TGTGCCAGCACCAGTCCGGGACAGGGTCTAACTGAAGCTTTCTTT
>TRBJ1-1|13|.|TRBD1|TRBV12-3/TRBV12-4
CASSSTGEAEAFF
TGTGCCAGCAGTTCTACAGGGGAGGCTGAAGCTTTCTTT
>TRBJ1-4|16|.|TRBD1|TRBV24-1
CATSDPTTGANEKLFF
TGTGCCACCAGTGATCCAACTACAGGGGCCAATGAAAAACTGTTTTTT
>TRBJ1-1|13|.|.|TRBV11-1
CASSLTRVSEAFF
TGTGCCAGCAGCTTAACGAGGGTCTCTGAAGCTTTCTTT
>TRBJ2-2|17|.|TRBD1|TRBV18
CASSPLTGAANTGELFF
TGTGCCAGCTCACCATTGACAGGGGCCGCGAACACCGGGGAGCTGTTTTTT
>TRBJ2-5|11|.|TRBD1|TRBV20-1
CSADREETQYF
TGCAGTGCGGACAGGGAAGAGACCCAGTACTTC
>TRBJ1-4|15|.|.|TRBV3-1/TRBV3-2
CASSQGFGGNEKLFF
TGTGCCAGCAGCCAAGGGTTTGGGGGGAATGAAAAACTGTTTTTT
>TRBJ1-5|16|.|.|TRBV7-9
CASSPREDLSNQPQHF
TGTGCCAGCAGCCCCCGGGAGGACCTAAGCAATCAGCCCCAGCATTTT
>TRBJ2-1|17|.|TRBD2|TRBV24-1
CATSDLGLAGGQGEQFF
TGTGCCACCAGTGATTTAGGGCTAGCGGGGGGGCAAGGTGAGCAGTTCTTC
>TRBJ1-1|13|.|TRBD1|TRBV19
CASSPDRGTEAFF
TGTGCCAGTAGTCCGGACAGGGGCACTGAAGCTTTCTTT
>TRBJ2-5|16|.|.|TRBV5-4
CASSLAGTYAQETQYF
TGTGCCAGCAGCTTGGCCGGGACTTACGCCCAAGAGACCCAGTACTTC
>TRBJ2-7|14|.|.|TRBV30
CAWSPRGNSYEQYF
TGTGCCTGGAGCCCCAGGGGAAACAGCTACGAGCAGTACTTC
>TRBJ1-5|15|once|.|TRBV5-1
CASSLDTGSNQPQHF
TGCGCCAGCAGCTTGGATACAGGGAGTAATCAGCCCCAGCATTTT
>TRBJ1-6|17|.|TRBD1|TRBV3-1/TRBV3-2
CASSQDWRGTGRRPLHF
TGTGCCAGCAGCCAAGACTGGAGGGGGACAGGGAGGAGACCCCTCCACTTT
>TRBJ1-2|13|few|.|TRBV5-8
CASSLQGIYGYTF
TGTGCCAGCAGCTTGCAGGGGATCTATGGCTACACCTTC
>TRBJ1-2|13|.|TRBD1|TRBV2
CASSNRGRGGYTF
TGTGCCAGCAGCAACAGGGGGCGCGGTGGCTACACCTTC
>TRBJ2-1|16|.|TRBD1|TRBV19
CASTLGPSGGLYEQFF
TGTGCCAGTACCCTAGGGCCCTCAGGGGGCCTTTATGAGCAGTTCTTC
>TRBJ1-6|15|.|.|TRBV11-2
CASSLVPGVDSPLHF
TGTGCCAGCAGCTTAGTTCCGGGGGTAGATTCACCCCTCCACTTT
>TRBJ1-2|13|few|.|TRBV11-1
CASSFPGGGAYTF
TGTGCCAGCAGCTTTCCCGGGGGAGGCGCCTACACCTTC
>TRBJ2-2|16|.|TRBD2|TRBV4-2
CASSQARGANTGELFF
TGTGCCAGCAGCCAAGCCCGGGGGGCGAACACCGGGGAGCTGTTTTTT
>TRBJ1-1|14|once|TRBD1|TRBV18
CASKRGGGDTEAFF
TGTGCCAGTAAAAGAGGGGGCGGGGACACTGAAGCTTTCTTT
>TRBJ2-5|13|once|.|TRBV7-2
CASSSLGPGTQYF
TGTGCCAGCAGCTCCTTGGGCCCAGGGACCCAGTACTTC
>TRBJ2-5|15|.|.|TRBV19
CASSITRRVDETQYF
TGTGCCAGTAGTATAACCCGGCGGGTAGATGAGACCCAGTACTTC
>TRBJ1-2|14|few|.|TRBV28
CASSSRGRAYGYTF
TGTGCCAGCAGTTCCAGGGGCAGGGCGTATGGCTACACCTTC
>TRBJ2-1|15|.|TRBD1|TRBV5-1
CASSFTGTGVNEQFF
TGCGCCAGCAGCTTCACCGGGACAGGGGTAAATGAGCAGTTCTTC
>TRBJ2-5|17|.|.|TRBV14
CASSLHTGFSNQETQYF
TGTGCCAGCAGCCTACACACAGGGTTCTCGAACCAAGAGACCCAGTACTTC
>TRBJ2-5|14|.|.|TRBV10-1
CASSEGGTGETQYF
TGCGCCAGCAGTGAAGGTGGAACGGGGGAGACCCAGTACTTC
>TRBJ2-2|16|.|TRBD1|TRBV9
CASSSRTGLNTGELFF
TGTGCCAGCAGCTCGAGGACAGGCCTTAACACCGGGGAGCTGTTTTTT
>TRBJ1-2|11|.|.|TRBV5-4
CASSSSYGYTF
TGTGCCAGCAGCTCGAGCTATGGCTACACCTTC
>TRBJ2-7|15|.|TRBD1|TRBV18
CASSPPGTGAYEQYF
TGTGCCAGCTCACCGCCCGGGACAGGGGCATACGAGCAGTACTTC
>TRBJ2-3|13|.|.|TRBV27
CASTSRSTDTQYF
TGTGCCAGCACGAGCAGGAGCACAGATACGCAGTATTTT
>TRBJ1-2|16|.|TRBD1|TRBV20-1
CSASNMFRGRDYGYTF
TGCAGTGCTAGTAACATGTTCAGGGGGCGAGACTATGGCTACACCTTC
>TRBJ2-1|20|few|TRBD2|TRBV27
CASSTFPTSGRRISYNEQFF
TGTGCCAGCAGTACGTTCCCTACTAGCGGGAGGCGCATCTCCTACAATGAGCAGTTCTTC
>TRBJ2-4|12|.|.|TRBV19
CASSIQGVIQYF
TGTGCCAGTAGTATCCAGGGTGTCATTCAGTACTTC
>TRBJ1-1|17|once|TRBD1|TRBV7-9
CASSLGDRATGNTEAFF
TGTGCCAGCAGCTTAGGTGACAGGGCTACAGGGAACACTGAAGCTTTCTTT
>TRBJ2-3|13|.|.|TRBV7-2
CASSERSGDTQYF
TGTGCCAGCAGCGAAAGAAGCGGGGATACGCAGTATTTT
>TRBJ1-5|14|.|.|TRBV6-1
CASSEYPTGQPQHF
TGTGCCAGCAGTGAATACCCCACCGGTCAGCCCCAGCATTTT
>TRBJ2-1|15|.|TRBD2|TRBV7-3
CASSRTSGGGDEQFF
TGTGCCAGCAGCCGTACTAGCGGGGGAGGGGATGAGCAGTTCTTC
>TRBJ1-3|15|.|.|TRBV5-6
CASSLVRGSGNTIYF
TGTGCCAGCAGCTTGGTACGCGGGTCTGGAAACACCATATATTTT
>TRBJ1-3|14|once|.|TRBV6-5
CASKEQGSGNTIYF
TGTGCCAGCAAGGAACAGGGCTCTGGAAACACCATATATTTT
>TRBJ2-7|14|.|.|TRBV5-1
CASSFPGLAYEQYF
TGCGCCAGCAGCTTCCCCGGACTGGCCTACGAGCAGTACTTC